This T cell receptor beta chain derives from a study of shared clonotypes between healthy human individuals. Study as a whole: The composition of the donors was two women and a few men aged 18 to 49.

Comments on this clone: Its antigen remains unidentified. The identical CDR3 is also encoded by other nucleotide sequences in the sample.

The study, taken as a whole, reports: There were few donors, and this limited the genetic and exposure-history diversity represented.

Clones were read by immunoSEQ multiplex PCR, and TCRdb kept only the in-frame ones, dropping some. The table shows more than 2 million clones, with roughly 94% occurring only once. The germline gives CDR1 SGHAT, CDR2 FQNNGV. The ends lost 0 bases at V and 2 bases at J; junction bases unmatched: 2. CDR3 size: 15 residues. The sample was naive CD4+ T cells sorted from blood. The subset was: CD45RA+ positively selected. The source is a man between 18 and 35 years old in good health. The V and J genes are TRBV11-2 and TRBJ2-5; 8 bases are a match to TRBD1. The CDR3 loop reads CASSLEGQAQETQYF. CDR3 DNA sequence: TGTGCCAGCAGCTTAGAGGGACAGGCTCAAGAGACCCAGTACTTC.